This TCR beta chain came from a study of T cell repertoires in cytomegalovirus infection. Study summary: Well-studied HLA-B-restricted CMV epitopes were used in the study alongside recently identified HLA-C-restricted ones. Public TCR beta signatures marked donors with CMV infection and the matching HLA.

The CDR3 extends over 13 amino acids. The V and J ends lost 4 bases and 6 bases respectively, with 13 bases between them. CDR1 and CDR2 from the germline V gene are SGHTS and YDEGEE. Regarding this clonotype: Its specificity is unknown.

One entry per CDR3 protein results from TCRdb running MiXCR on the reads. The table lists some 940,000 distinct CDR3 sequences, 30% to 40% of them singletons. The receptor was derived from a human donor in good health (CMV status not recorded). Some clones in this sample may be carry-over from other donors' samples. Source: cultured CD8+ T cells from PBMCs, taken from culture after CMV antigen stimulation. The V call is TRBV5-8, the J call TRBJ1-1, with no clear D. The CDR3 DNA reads TGTGCCAGCAGCGCAACTTTCCCGGCTGAAGCTTTCTTT. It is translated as CASSATFPAEAFF. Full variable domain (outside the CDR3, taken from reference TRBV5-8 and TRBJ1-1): EAGVTQSPTHLIKTRGQQATLRCSPISGHTSVYWYQQALGLGLQFLLWYDEGEERNRGNFPPRFSGRQFPNYSSELNVNALELEDSALYLCASSATFPAEAFFGQGTRLTVV.